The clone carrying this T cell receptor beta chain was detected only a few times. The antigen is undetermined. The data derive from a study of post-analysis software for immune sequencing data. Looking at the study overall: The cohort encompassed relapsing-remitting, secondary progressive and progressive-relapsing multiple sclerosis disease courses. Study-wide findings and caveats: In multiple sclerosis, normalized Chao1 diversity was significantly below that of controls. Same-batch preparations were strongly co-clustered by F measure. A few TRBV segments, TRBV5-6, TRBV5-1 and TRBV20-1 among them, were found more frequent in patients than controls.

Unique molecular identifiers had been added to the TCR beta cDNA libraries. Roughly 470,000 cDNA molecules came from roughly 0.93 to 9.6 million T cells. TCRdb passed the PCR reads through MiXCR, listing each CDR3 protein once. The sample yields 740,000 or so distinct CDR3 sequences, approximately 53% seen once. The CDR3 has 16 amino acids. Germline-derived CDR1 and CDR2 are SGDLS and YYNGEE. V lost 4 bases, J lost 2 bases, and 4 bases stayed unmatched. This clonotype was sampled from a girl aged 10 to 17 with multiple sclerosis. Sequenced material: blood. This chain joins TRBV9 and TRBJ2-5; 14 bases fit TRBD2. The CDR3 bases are TGTGCCAGCAGCCCTCGGACTAGCGGGGGGCAAGAGACCCAGTACTTC. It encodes CASSPRTSGGQETQYF. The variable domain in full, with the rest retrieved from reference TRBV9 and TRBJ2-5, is DSGVTQTPKHLITATGQRVTLRCSPRSGDLSVYWYQQSLDQGLQFLIQYYNGEERAKGNILERFSAQQFPDLHSELNLSSLELGDSALYFCASSPRTSGGQETQYFGPGTRLLVL.